The source of this T cell receptor (beta chain) is a study of CD8+ T cells in alopecia areata. Peripheral blood and lesional scalp punch biopsies came from alopecia areata patients. The sorting of PBMCs gave CD4+ and CD8+ T cells. Germline-derived CDR1 and CDR2 are SGHNT and YYREEE (reference sequence). J gave up 4 bases and V 3 bases, and 5 bases lay outside the gene matches. The CDR3 has 15 residues. General study points: Scalp data also include sequences from resident alphabeta T cells of normal skin.

The authors extracted RNA and reverse transcribed it into cDNA as the sequencing template. Measured with immunoSEQ multiplex PCR; TCRdb has only the in-frame clones, and not every one. The repertoire holds approximately 66,000 clones, roughly 60% seen once, with about 15% in the top ten. Note on this clone: Its antigen is not identified.

The receptor's source is a human donor with alopecia areata. The starting material was CD8+ T cells sorted from blood, obtained at week 0. V and J are TRBV5-4 and TRBJ2-7; TRBD2 aligns across 12 bases. The CDR3 here is CASSSSSGRVYEQYF. As DNA, the CDR3 is TGTGCCAGCAGCTCATCTAGCGGGAGGGTTTACGAGCAGTACTTC.